Presented here are 2 T cell receptor beta chains from one specimen sequenced in a study of T cells in localized non-small cell lung cancer. Only in-frame clones appear in the TCRdb table, and some are missing; sequencing was by immunoSEQ multiplex PCR. The table shows tens of thousands of clones, with 85% to 95% occurring only once. Material: peripheral blood, obtained before any cancer treatment. The receptor source for this set is a female donor aged 60 or older with stage I lung adenocarcinoma.

The gene calls are TRBV27 and TRBJ2-7; D may be TRBD1 (5 bases). The CDR3 has 13 amino acids. Trimming stripped 6 bases from V and 2 bases from J, with 11 bases between. Germline CDR1 and CDR2: MNHEY and SMNVEV (reference sequence). The CDR3 DNA reads as TGTGCCAGCAGCAGTAGGACAACCTACGAGCAGTACGTC. Translation: CASSSRTTYEQYV.

V is TRBV7-2 and J is TRBJ1-3, with TRBD1 matching 7 bases. The germline V gene has CDR1 SGHTA and CDR2 FQGNSA. This CDR3 comprises 14 residues. The trim removed 5 bases at V and 4 bases at J, leaving 5 bases unmatched. The chain's CDR3 is CASSPQGGGNTIYF. CDR3 DNA: TGTGCCAGCAGCCCCCAGGGGGGGGGAAACACCATATATTTT.